This T cell receptor (beta chain) stems from a study of cytomegalovirus exposure and HLA in healthy donors. Overall study findings and caveats: Analysis was performed later, and it showed HLA-associated TCR beta chains to be more clonally expanded than equally common others.

PCR employed 60 Vbeta and 13 Jbeta primers. The protocol was immunoSEQ multiplex PCR, while the TCRdb copy is restricted to in-frame clones and leaves out a portion. This table holds 150,000 or so clones, approximately 71% found once. This clone was seen a handful of times. Its antigen is as yet unknown. CDR1 is SGHVS, CDR2 FQNEAQ, per germline. CDR3 size: 13 residues. V was cut by 2 bases and J by 4 bases, with 6 bases left in between. The V and J genes are TRBV7-8 and TRBJ1-5; D gene uncertain. This clonotype was sampled from a girl between 10 and 17 years old in good health and CMV-seronegative. What was sequenced was PBMCs. CDR3 DNA sequence: TGTGCCAGCAGCTTAACTAAAAATCAGCCCCAGCATTTT. Translation: CASSLTKNQPQHF.